The T cell receptor beta chain described here comes from a study of cytomegalovirus exposure and HLA in healthy donors. PCR employed 60 Vbeta and 13 Jbeta primers. Sequencing used immunoSEQ multiplex PCR; TCRdb keeps in-frame clones, though not all of them. The sample carries roughly 56,000 clones, about 81% recorded once. Per germline, CDR1 SGHRS and CDR2 YFSETQ. This CDR3 is built from 17 residues. The trim removed 4 bases at V and 2 bases at J, leaving 14 bases unmatched. The TCR originated in a man in his fifties in good health and CMV-seropositive. Input material: PBMCs. The chain has TRBV5-1 and TRBJ1-1; 7 bases line up with TRBD1. CDR3 region: CASSQKTGLSTNTEAFF. Written as DNA, the CDR3 is TGCGCCAGCAGCCAGAAGACAGGGCTTTCGACTAACACTGAAGCTTTCTTT. The full variable domain, with the rest looked up from reference TRBV5-1 and TRBJ1-1, is KAGVTQTPRYLIKTRGQQVTLSCSPISGHRSVSWYQQTPGQGLQFLFEYFSETQRNKGNFPGRFSGRQFSNSRSEMNVSTLELGDSALYLCASSQKTGLSTNTEAFFGQGTRLTVV.